This is a list of T cell receptor beta chains from one sample in a study of T cells in Graves' hyperthyroidism and ophthalmopathy. TCRdb independently ran MiXCR on the multiplex PCR reads; one entry per CDR3 protein. This sample has about 600,000 distinct CDR3 sequences, with approximately 16% found just once. Sequencing input: blood. These receptors were collected from a woman aged 40 to 50 with Graves' ophthalmopathy. Both conserved end residues are trimmed from each CDR3. The order of the fields is clone size, CDR3 length, V gene, CDR3 protein. Part of the rows lack a size; the others show once, few, many or a class for expanded clones.

size: many
length: 10
V: TRBV12-3/TRBV12-4
CDR3: ASSFMGDEQY

size: -
length: 12
V: TRBV4-1
CDR3: ASSQGGFPEKLF

size: few
length: 14
V: TRBV7-3
CDR3: ASSQGLAGNTDTQY

size: -
length: 13
V: TRBV6-1
CDR3: ASRLDGQGYNEQF

size: many
length: 13
V: TRBV2
CDR3: ASSKTGNSNQPQH

size: many
length: 11
V: TRBV3-1
CDR3: ASSLGRVYEQY

size: many
length: 11
V: TRBV6-1
CDR3: ASSGDWEQPQH

size: many
length: 11
V: TRBV20-1
CDR3: SAPPSSTDTQY

size: few
length: 14
V: TRBV15
CDR3: ATSRDARRDTGELF

size: many
length: 11
V: TRBV3-1
CDR3: ASSQGRRDEQY

size: few
length: 13
V: TRBV19
CDR3: ASSIVDRLNTEAF

size: -
length: 15
V: TRBV19
CDR3: ASRTLPTSGSSNEQF

size: few
length: 13
V: TRBV28
CDR3: ASSLYRLSNQPQH

size: few
length: 13
V: TRBV24-1
CDR3: ATSDLKRDGYEQF

size: -
length: 11
V: TRBV6-1
CDR3: ASSSNGGNTQY

size: few
length: 13
V: TRBV27
CDR3: ASSLSFRIIGGYT

size: -
length: 15
V: TRBV6-1
CDR3: ASSEPLLGALNSPLH

size: many
length: 14
V: TRBV2
CDR3: ASSEALRGNSYEQY

size: -
length: 12
V: TRBV28
CDR3: ASSPHDRAYGYT

size: -
length: 14
V: TRBV5-1
CDR3: ASSLSPTSSGNEQF

size: -
length: 14
V: TRBV5-5
CDR3: ASSQEWAGNSYEQY

size: few
length: 12
V: TRBV2
CDR3: ASKGGKADTEAF

size: many
length: 12
V: TRBV2
CDR3: ASRDSGTSGPSY

size: few
length: 13
V: TRBV29-1
CDR3: SGRLQGAGNTEAF

size: many
length: 13
V: TRBV29-1
CDR3: SATRNRDTNTEAF

size: few
length: 14
V: TRBV6-5
CDR3: ASSYDTDRVGTEAF

size: many
length: 12
V: TRBV11-2
CDR3: ASSYRDFQDTQY

size: few
length: 15
V: TRBV6-5
CDR3: ASSYSRASGDQETQY

size: -
length: 10
V: TRBV6-1
CDR3: ASRGYNEKLF

size: many
length: 13
V: TRBV2
CDR3: ASSASGFFPNEQF

size: -
length: 12
V: TRBV3-1
CDR3: ASSARDRDSGYT

size: -
length: 13
V: TRBV28
CDR3: ASSPLSDGTYEQY

size: -
length: 13
V: TRBV30
CDR3: AWRLGGIYTGELF

size: many
length: 11
V: TRBV12-3/TRBV12-4
CDR3: ASSSPEDGELF

size: -
length: 14
V: TRBV15
CDR3: ATSRDQSSGANVLT

size: many
length: 11
V: TRBV30
CDR3: AWSVQALYGYT

size: many
length: 11
V: TRBV5-8
CDR3: ASSLRGYQPQH

size: many
length: 14
V: TRBV11-2
CDR3: ASSLVGGRGFDTQY

size: few
length: 12
V: TRBV28
CDR3: ASSSDGSGNTIY

size: many
length: 10
V: TRBV7-8
CDR3: ASSPVAREAF

size: few
length: 13
V: TRBV6-1
CDR3: ASSEANGGAYEQF

size: many
length: 12
V: TRBV7-9
CDR3: ASSLRQRGTEAF

size: many
length: 13
V: TRBV12-3/TRBV12-4
CDR3: ASSFSGWRAYEQY

size: many
length: 13
V: TRBV7-6
CDR3: ASSLLGAMTYEQY

size: many
length: 10
V: TRBV20-1
CDR3: SARGETGELF

size: few
length: 13
V: TRBV10-3
CDR3: AISDQGQGNTEAF